Shown below are 24 T cell receptor beta chains from a single sample sequenced in a study of beta chain features in type 1 diabetes. cDNA synthesis used the whole RNA isolate, giving expressed TCRB sequences. Generated by immunoSEQ multiplex PCR, the TCRdb table keeps only in-frame clones and is missing some. The sample lists 350,000 to 450,000 clones, approximately 15% occurring once. The sequenced sample consisted of naive CD4+ T cells from blood. Receptors originate from a man aged 25-40 years in good health.

This clone was observed a few times. This chain connects TRBV7-2 to TRBJ1-2; D call uncertain. Trimming cost V 5 bases and J 6 bases, with 7 bases left between them. CDR1 is SGHTA, CDR2 FQGNSA, per germline. CDR3 length: 11 amino acids. CDR3 protein: CASSPKHGYTF. Here the CDR3 DNA reads TGTGCCAGCAGCCCAAAGCATGGCTACACCTTC.

The V gene is TRBV9, the J gene TRBJ1-2; TRBD1 agrees at 7 bases. The CDR3 loop spans 15 amino acids. J gave up 8 bases and V 4 bases, and 14 bases lay outside the gene matches. In germline, CDR1 is SGDLS, CDR2 YYNGEE. The CDR3 loop reads CASSQTPTGREGYTF. The CDR3 DNA is TGTGCCAGCAGCCAGACGCCGACAGGGCGTGAAGGCTACACCTTC.

This clone was counted between two and nine times. This chain links TRBV5-1 with TRBJ2-7, with TRBD2 matching 8 bases. Germline V lookup: CDR1 SGHRS, CDR2 YFSETQ. Unmatched junction bases numbered 5, after V lost 2 bases and J lost 4 bases. This CDR3 is built from 14 residues. The DNA of the CDR3 is TGCGCCAGCAGCTTTAGCGGGGTGCGATACGAGCAGTACTTC. Translated: CASSFSGVRYEQYF.

The sample holds a few counts of this clone. Here the CDR3 reads CASSLGDRDSETQYF. The CDR3 DNA reads TGCGCCAGCAGCTTGGGGGACAGGGATTCGGAGACCCAGTACTTC. The V call is TRBV5-1, the J call TRBJ2-5; 9 nucleotides match TRBD1. CDR3 size: 15 residues. The V segment lost 0 bases and the J segment 5 bases; nucleotides outside the gene matches: 5. Germline CDR1 SGHRS, CDR2 YFSETQ.

This clone was detected a few times. The gene calls are TRBV27 and TRBJ2-5, with D perhaps matching TRBD2 (5 bases). V was cut by 6 bases and J by 0 bases, with 5 bases left in between. CDR1 and CDR2 from the germline V gene are MNHEY and SMNVEV (reference sequence). The CDR3 has 12 amino acids. This chain's CDR3 is CASRTNQETQYF. CDR3 nucleotide sequence: TGTGCCAGCAGGACTAACCAAGAGACCCAGTACTTC.

The V gene is TRBV7-8, the J gene TRBJ2-3; TRBD2 agrees at 11 bases. The CDR3 length is 15 residues. V lost 2 bases, J lost 5 bases, and 3 bases stayed unmatched. Germline lookup yields CDR1 SGHVS and CDR2 FQNEAQ. The CDR3 region is CASSLRLAGGDTQYF. DNA of the CDR3: TGTGCCAGCAGCTTACGGCTAGCGGGGGGAGATACGCAGTATTTT.

The sample holds a few counts of this clone. The V gene is TRBV30, the J gene TRBJ1-5; D unresolved. Between the trimmed V and J ends, which lost 5 bases and 5 bases, there was a span of 13 bases. The CDR3 runs 13 residues. In germline, CDR1 is GTSNPN, CDR2 SVGIG (reference sequence). This CDR3 reads CAWAADGDQPQHF. The CDR3 nucleotides read TGTGCCTGGGCAGCGGACGGGGATCAGCCCCAGCATTTT. Full variable domain (outside the CDR3, taken from reference TRBV30 and TRBJ1-5): SQTIHQWPATLVQPVGSPLSLECTVEGTSNPNLYWYRQAAGRGLQLLFYSVGIGQISSEVPQNLSASRPQDRQFILSSKKLLLSDSGFYLCAWAADGDQPQHFGDGTRLSIL.

The chain has TRBV11-2 and TRBJ2-1; D might be TRBD2 (5 bases). Germline V gene lookup returns CDR1 SGHAT and CDR2 FQNNGV. The CDR3 is 13 residues long. The ends were cut back, 9 bases at V and 3 bases at J, with 12 bases in the middle. The CDR3 region is CASTRPGYNEQFF. The CDR3 DNA follows: TGTGCCAGTACTAGGCCGGGCTACAATGAGCAGTTCTTC.

The genes are TRBV4-1 and TRBJ2-7; TRBD1 or TRBD2 may be the D gene (5 bases each). The CDR3 length is 14 residues. Germline-derived CDR1 and CDR2 are MGHRA and YSYEKL. Trimming pared 0 bases from V and 12 bases from J, leaving 18 bases between. The CDR3 loop is CASSQDGGRDRLYF. The DNA of the CDR3 is TGCGCCAGCAGCCAAGATGGGGGACGGGACCGCCTGTACTTC.

The rearrangement links TRBV20-1 to TRBJ1-1; D possibly corresponds to TRBD1 (5 bases). Germline lookup yields CDR1 DFQATT and CDR2 SNEGSKA (reference sequence). Trimming removed 7 bases from V and 1 base from J, with 7 bases in between. This CDR3 has 11 residues. The CDR3 sequence: CSVQENTEAFF. CDR3 in DNA: TGCAGTGTACAGGAGAACACTGAAGCTTTCTTT.

The chain is built from TRBV6-5 and TRBJ2-3; D remains ambiguous. Trimming shortened V by 6 bases and J by 6 bases, and 13 bases separated the two germline ends. This CDR3 has 13 residues. CDR1 and CDR2 (germline): MNHEY, SVGAGI. Here the CDR3 DNA reads TGTGCCAGCAGCCTACTAAGGTCGGATACGCAGTATTTT. It codes for CASSLLRSDTQYF.

Details on this clone: In the same sample, other DNA sequences code for this CDR3. The J gene is TRBJ2-3, the V gene TRBV18; D is undetermined. V lost 1 base to trimming and J lost 4 bases, with 3 bases between them. This CDR3 spans 12 amino acids. Germline CDR1 and CDR2: KGHSH and LQKENI. The CDR3 nucleotides read TGTGCCAGCTCACCACGGGCAGATACGCAGTATTTT. Its translation is CASSPRADTQYF.

With regard to this clone: This CDR3 is also generated by other DNA sequences in the sample. The chain recombines TRBV9 with TRBJ2-3; 10 positions agree with TRBD2. Germline CDR1 and CDR2: SGDLS and YYNGEE. With 0 bases clipped from V and 1 base from J, the junction kept 5 bases outside the gene matches. The CDR3 has 17 residues. The CDR3 region is CASSVGVAGGRTDTQYF. The CDR3 DNA reads TGTGCCAGCAGCGTAGGGGTAGCGGGGGGCCGCACAGATACGCAGTATTTT.

This clone was found a few times. The chain employs TRBV7-2 and TRBJ1-5, with 7 bases that match TRBD1. CDR3 length: 14 amino acids. In germline, CDR1 is SGHTA, CDR2 FQGNSA. V was clipped by 4 bases and J by 2 bases; unmatched bases: 2. CDR3 loop: CASSSTGGNQPQHF. CDR3 in DNA: TGTGCCAGCAGCTCAACAGGGGGCAATCAGCCCCAGCATTTT.

This clone appeared a few times. The chain employs TRBV19 and TRBJ2-2; 9 bases map to TRBD1. This CDR3 region has 16 residues. Trimming cost V 4 bases and J 3 bases; bases outside gene matches: 6. Per germline, CDR1 LNHDA and CDR2 SQIVND (reference sequence). In DNA form, the CDR3 reads TGTGCCAGTAGTAATGGACAGGGGAGCGACACCGGGGAGCTGTTTTTT. It specifies CASSNGQGSDTGELFF.

V is TRBV5-4 and J is TRBJ2-1; D may be TRBD1 or TRBD2 (5 bases each). With 3 bases removed from V and 9 bases from J, the gap between germline ends came to 19 bases. CDR3 length equals 15 residues. Germline V CDR1 and CDR2: SGHNT, YYREEE (reference sequence). DNA of the CDR3: TGTGCCAGCAGCTCCCCGGGGACCACTTTCGGTGAGCAGTTCTTC. This codes for CASSSPGTTFGEQFF.

This clone has a handful of counts. This sequence joins TRBV25-1 and TRBJ2-7; TRBD1 is a possible D gene (6 bases). Deletions cut 4 bases from V and 1 base from J, with 8 bases between. The CDR3 is 13 amino acids. CDR1 and CDR2 (germline): MGHDK, SYGVNS. CDR3 in amino acids: CASSATGSYEQYV. In nucleotides, the CDR3 is TGTGCCAGCAGTGCTACAGGGTCCTACGAGCAGTACGTC.

The V call is TRBV7-8, the J call TRBJ2-7; D is undetermined. V lost 3 bases, J lost 4 bases, and 10 bases lay in between. CDR3 size: 13 residues. The germline V gene has CDR1 SGHVS and CDR2 FQNEAQ. The CDR3 DNA reads TGTGCCAGCAGCTTTTCTCCTGAGTACGAGCAGTACGTC. Amino acid sequence: CASSFSPEYEQYV.

This clone was picked up a small number of times. The V call is TRBV5-4, the J call TRBJ2-5; a weak D match, TRBD1 (6 bases). The ends were cut back, 4 bases at V and 2 bases at J, with 21 bases in the middle. Germline assignment: CDR1 SGHNT and CDR2 YYREEE (reference sequence). The CDR3 contains 17 residues. The CDR3 sequence is CASSATVQGRGQETQYF. The CDR3 DNA sequence: TGTGCCAGCAGCGCTACCGTACAGGGTAGGGGACAAGAGACCCAGTACTTC.

The rearrangement uses TRBV30 and TRBJ1-4, with no clear D. This CDR3 is 12 amino acids long. CDR1 GTSNPN and CDR2 SVGIG come from the germline V gene (reference sequence). V was shortened by 3 bases and J by 5 bases, with 7 bases between the two germline ends. The CDR3 is CAWSRENEKLFF. In nucleotides, the CDR3 is TGTGCCTGGAGCCGTGAAAATGAAAAACTGTTTTTT. The entire variable domain, with the rest obtained from reference TRBV30 and TRBJ1-4, is as follows: SQTIHQWPATLVQPVGSPLSLECTVEGTSNPNLYWYRQAAGRGLQLLFYSVGIGQISSEVPQNLSASRPQDRQFILSSKKLLLSDSGFYLCAWSRENEKLFFGSGTQLSVL.

This clone was detected a few times. The chain recombines TRBV5-1 with TRBJ2-4, with 12 bases fitting TRBD1. V was pared by 4 bases and J by 0 bases, with 5 bases of the junction left unmatched. This CDR3 contains 17 residues. Germline V CDR1 and CDR2: SGHRS, YFSETQ. The CDR3 DNA reads TGCGCCAGCAGCAAAGGGACAGGGGGCACAGCCAAAAACATTCAGTACTTC. Translated, it gives CASSKGTGGTAKNIQYF.

This clone was counted between two and nine times. The J gene is TRBJ2-1, the V gene TRBV5-1; either TRBD1 or TRBD2 may supply D (5 bases each). Germline V gives CDR1 SGHRS, CDR2 YFSETQ. Deletions cut 5 bases from V and 2 bases from J, with 17 bases between. The CDR3 runs 16 residues. CDR3 sequence (DNA): TGCGCCAGCAGACAGACCGGGGCGGGTACCTACAATGAGCAGTTCTTC. Encoded protein: CASRQTGAGTYNEQFF. Using reference TRBV5-1 and TRBJ2-1 for the parts outside the CDR3, the full variable domain is KAGVTQTPRYLIKTRGQQVTLSCSPISGHRSVSWYQQTPGQGLQFLFEYFSETQRNKGNFPGRFSGRQFSNSRSEMNVSTLELGDSALYLCASRQTGAGTYNEQFFGPGTRLTVL.

The chain carries TRBV30 and TRBJ1-3; D not resolved. V dropped 4 bases and J dropped 3 bases, with 4 bases sitting between them. The CDR3 runs to 11 residues. From germline, CDR1 is GTSNPN and CDR2 SVGIG (reference sequence). CDR3: CAWNGGNTIYF. The CDR3 DNA sequence: TGTGCCTGGAATGGTGGAAACACCATATATTTT.

This clone appeared a few times. The chain has TRBV7-2 and TRBJ2-1; TRBD1 matches at 7 bases. There are 13 residues in the CDR3. J was trimmed by 9 bases and V by 5 bases; bases with no gene match: 7. Per the germline V gene, CDR1 is SGHTA and CDR2 is FQGNSA. CDR3 bases: TGTGCCAGCAGCCAAATCCCAGGGGGTGAGCAGTTCTTC. Its protein product is CASSQIPGGEQFF.